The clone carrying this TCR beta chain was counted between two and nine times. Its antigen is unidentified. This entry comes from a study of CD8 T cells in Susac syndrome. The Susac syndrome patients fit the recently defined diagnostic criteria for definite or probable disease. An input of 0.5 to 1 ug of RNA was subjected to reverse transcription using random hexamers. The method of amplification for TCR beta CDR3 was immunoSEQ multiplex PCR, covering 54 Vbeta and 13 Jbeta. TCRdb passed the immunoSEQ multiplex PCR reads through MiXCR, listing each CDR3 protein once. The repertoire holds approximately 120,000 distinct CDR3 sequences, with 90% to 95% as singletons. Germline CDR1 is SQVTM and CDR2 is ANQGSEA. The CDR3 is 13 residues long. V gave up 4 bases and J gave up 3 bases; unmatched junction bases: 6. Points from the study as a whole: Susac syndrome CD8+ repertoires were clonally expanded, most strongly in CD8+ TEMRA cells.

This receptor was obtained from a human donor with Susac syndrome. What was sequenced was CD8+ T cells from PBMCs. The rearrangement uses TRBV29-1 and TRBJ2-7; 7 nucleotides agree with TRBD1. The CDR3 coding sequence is TGCAGCGTTGGAAGGACAGGAAGCTACGAGCAGTACTTC. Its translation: CSVGRTGSYEQYF.